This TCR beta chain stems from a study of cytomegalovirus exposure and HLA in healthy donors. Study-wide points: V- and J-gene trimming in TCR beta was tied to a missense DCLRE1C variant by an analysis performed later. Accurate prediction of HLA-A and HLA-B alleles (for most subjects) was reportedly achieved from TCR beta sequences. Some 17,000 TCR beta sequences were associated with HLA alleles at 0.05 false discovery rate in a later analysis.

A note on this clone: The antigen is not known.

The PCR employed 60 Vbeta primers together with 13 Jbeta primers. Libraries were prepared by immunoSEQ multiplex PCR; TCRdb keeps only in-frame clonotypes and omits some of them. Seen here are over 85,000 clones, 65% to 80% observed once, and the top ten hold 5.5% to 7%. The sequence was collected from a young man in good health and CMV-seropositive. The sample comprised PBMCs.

The CDR3 DNA follows: TGTGCCAGCAGTCCCCTCGGCGCGGGGGGGATCTACGAGCAGTACTTC. It encodes CASSPLGAGGIYEQYF. V is TRBV27 and J is TRBJ2-7; 9 positions match TRBD2. Germline loops: CDR1 MNHEY, CDR2 SMNVEV (reference sequence). The CDR3 spans 16 residues. V lost 5 bases and J lost 3; bases outside the gene matches: 11.